These T cell receptor beta chains were read from a single sample in a study of T cells after yellow fever vaccination. From the 5' RACE reads, TCRdb called clonotypes with MiXCR, one entry per CDR3 protein. The top ten clones hold roughly a quarter of a sample with roughly 330,000 distinct CDR3 sequences, roughly 4% of them seen once. The source was PBMCs, collected 5 days after the yellow fever booster vaccination. These receptors all stem from a man aged 18 to 35 who received the YFV17D yellow fever vaccine. Each CDR3 is given with its conserved first and last residue. The D gene is left open where the match is weak. The size of a clone is reported for some rows only, either as once, few or many, or as a class for expanded clones.

d_call,clone_size,v_call,j_call,cdr3_nt,cdr3_aa
.,many,TRBV7-6,TRBJ1-5,TGTGCCAGCAGCCCGGGGACTGACAATCAGCCCCAGCATTTT,CASSPGTDNQPQHF
TRBD1,many,TRBV5-1,TRBJ1-2,TGCGCCAGCAGCGCCGGACAGGGCTATGGCTACACCTTC,CASSAGQGYGYTF
TRBD1,many,TRBV5-1,TRBJ2-7,TGCGCCAGCAGCGACGGGACAGGGACCTACGAGCAGTACTTC,CASSDGTGTYEQYF
TRBD1,few,TRBV4-2,TRBJ1-4,TGTGCCAGCAGCCAAAAGACAGGGGCCCTTGAAAAACTGTTTTTT,CASSQKTGALEKLFF
.,.,TRBV25-1,TRBJ2-3,TGTGCCAGCAGTGGTCGTCGTCCTAGCACAGATACGCAGTATTTT,CASSGRRPSTDTQYF
.,.,TRBV7-9,TRBJ2-5,TGTGCCAGCAGCCTTAACTCAGGGAGTCTAGAGACCCAGTACTTC,CASSLNSGSLETQYF
.,many,TRBV5-6,TRBJ2-3,TGTGCCAGCAGCCGCGCGAGTGGTACGCAGTATTTT,CASSRASGTQYF
.,.,TRBV3-1,TRBJ1-1,TGTGCCAGCAGCCACAGGGTCACTGAAGCTTTCTTT,CASSHRVTEAFF
.,few,TRBV6-6,TRBJ2-5,TGTGCCAGCAGCGCGGAGGGGGGGGAAGAGACCCAGTACTTC,CASSAEGGEETQYF
.,many,TRBV7-2,TRBJ2-4,TGTGCCAGCAGCAAACCTCCGGGCATGGGAAACATTCAGTACTTC,CASSKPPGMGNIQYF
TRBD1,.,TRBV18,TRBJ2-7,TGTGCCAGCTCGCAACAGGGGTCGGGGGAGCAGTACTTC,CASSQQGSGEQYF
.,few,TRBV5-5,TRBJ1-3,TGTGCCAGCAGCTTGCGGGGACCTGGGGGAAACACCATATATTTT,CASSLRGPGGNTIYF
.,.,TRBV4-3,TRBJ1-5,TGCGCCAGCAGCCAAGATCTAGGGGGAAATAGCAATCAGCCCCAGCATTTT,CASSQDLGGNSNQPQHF
.,.,TRBV12-3/TRBV12-4,TRBJ2-7,TGTGCCAGCAGTTTATGGGGGGAAATGCAGTACTTC,CASSLWGEMQYF
TRBD1,many,TRBV24-1,TRBJ2-1,TGTGCCACCAGTGATTCGAGGCAGGGGGCAAGCAATGAGCAGTTCTTC,CATSDSRQGASNEQFF
TRBD1,few,TRBV9,TRBJ2-5,TGTGCCAGCAGCGTAGACACCACAGGGGAAGAGACCCAGTACTTC,CASSVDTTGEETQYF
.,many,TRBV5-6,TRBJ1-5,TGTGCCAGCAGTTGGGCCGGCGGTCAGCCCCAGCATTTT,CASSWAGGQPQHF
TRBD1,many,TRBV11-2,TRBJ2-2,TGTGCCATCCCAAGGACAGGGAACACCGGGGAGCTGTTTTTT,CAIPRTGNTGELFF
TRBD1,many,TRBV20-1,TRBJ1-4,TGCAGTGCTGGACAGGGGGCAGGGGAAAAACTGTTTTTT,CSAGQGAGEKLFF
.,few,TRBV7-9,TRBJ1-2,TGTGCCAGCAGCGTGGGGTTGTCGAGGGCCTATGGCTACACCTTC,CASSVGLSRAYGYTF
TRBD1,few,TRBV6-5,TRBJ2-5,TGTGCCAGCAGCCTGACACACAAACAGGGGAAGACCCAGTACTTC,CASSLTHKQGKTQYF
.,few,TRBV4-3,TRBJ1-2,TGCGCCAGCAGCCAAGAGGTTGGGTGGAACGACTATGGCTACACCTTC,CASSQEVGWNDYGYTF
.,many,TRBV3-1,TRBJ2-5,TGTGCCAGCAGCCCCGGTCTGGGGGGCCAAGAGACCCAGTACTTC,CASSPGLGGQETQYF
.,few,TRBV28,TRBJ1-5,TGTGCCAGCAGTCTCTTAGGGCAGGGCTGGGGAAACCGGGATTTT,CASSLLGQGWGNRDF